This T cell receptor (beta chain) was recorded in a study of response to subunit inactivated influenza vaccine. This clonotype was counted between two and nine times. Its antigen is currently unknown. CDR3 length equals 15 residues. From germline, CDR1 is LGHDT and CDR2 YNNKEL (reference sequence). Trimming took 3 bases from V and 3 from J; bases not matched to a gene: 7. TCRdb reanalysed the RT-PCR reads using MiXCR and keeps one entry per CDR3 protein. The table shows some 500,000 distinct CDR3 sequences, with about an eighth occurring only once. Study-level findings and limits: The authors suggested that few new T cells are recruited per seasonal influenza vaccination.

Material: PBMCs from blood, obtained roughly 46 days after vaccination. The sequence was obtained from a man aged 50-59 years who received an inactivated influenza vaccine. The rearrangement uses TRBV3-1 and TRBJ2-7, with TRBD2 matching 8 bases. In nucleotides, the CDR3 is TGTGCCAGCAGCCAGGGCCAGACTAGCGTCTACGAGCAGTACTTC. Translating gives CASSQGQTSVYEQYF.